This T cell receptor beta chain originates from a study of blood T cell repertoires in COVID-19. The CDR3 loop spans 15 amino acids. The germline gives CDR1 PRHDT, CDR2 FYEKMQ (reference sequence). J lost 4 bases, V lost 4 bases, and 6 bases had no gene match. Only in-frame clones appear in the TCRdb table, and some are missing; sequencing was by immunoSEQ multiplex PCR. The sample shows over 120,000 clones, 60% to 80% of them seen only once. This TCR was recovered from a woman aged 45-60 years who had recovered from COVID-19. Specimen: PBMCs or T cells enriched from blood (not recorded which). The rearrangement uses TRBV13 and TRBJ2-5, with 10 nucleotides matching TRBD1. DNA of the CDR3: TGTGCCAGCAGCTCGCCGGGACAGGGGACAGAGACCCAGTACTTC. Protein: CASSSPGQGTETQYF.